A single sample gave rise to the 5 T cell receptor beta chains below, sequenced in a study of blood T cells in healthy people across ages. A second about 6 to 12 cycle PCR used barcoded and J-beta primers. MiXCR, run by TCRdb on the 5' RACE reads, gives a single entry per CDR3 protein. The sample yields roughly 800,000 distinct CDR3 sequences, roughly 64% seen once. Sequenced input: blood. Receptors were obtained from a man between 25 and 39 years old in good health.

The chain couples TRBV9 to TRBJ2-5; the D gene could be TRBD1 or TRBD2 (5 bases each). The CDR3 totals 15 residues. Germline lookup yields CDR1 SGDLS and CDR2 YYNGEE. Trimming shortened V by 2 bases and J by 5 bases, and 16 bases separated the two germline ends. The CDR3 sequence: CASSVSDRGGETQYF. The CDR3 nucleotides read TGTGCCAGCAGCGTGTCGGATCGGGGCGGGGAGACCCAGTACTTC.

CDR3 nucleotide sequence: TGTGCCAGCAGCTTGAGGAACCCTGGGGAGCAGTACTTC. As protein: CASSLRNPGEQYF. The V gene is TRBV11-2, the J gene TRBJ2-7; D gene ambiguous. The V gene's germline CDR1 is SGHAT and CDR2 FQNNGV. The CDR3 covers 13 residues. The germline V and J ends were trimmed by 3 bases and 7 bases, with 13 bases remaining between them.

The chain links TRBV25-1 to TRBJ2-7, with 8 bases lining up with TRBD1. Germline loops: CDR1 MGHDK, CDR2 SYGVNS. The CDR3 has 16 residues. V was clipped by 2 bases and J by 2 bases; unmatched bases: 8. The CDR3 sequence is CASSEPGPGQAYEQYF. The CDR3 DNA follows: TGTGCCAGCAGTGAACCCGGGCCGGGACAGGCCTACGAGCAGTACTTC.

V usage is TRBV5-1 and J usage is TRBJ2-5; 7 bases map to TRBD1. CDR1 SGHRS and CDR2 YFSETQ come from the germline V gene. The trim removed 3 bases at V and 2 bases at J, leaving 4 bases unmatched. The CDR3 runs 14 residues. CDR3 residues: CASSSGQVQETQYF. The CDR3 bases are TGCGCCAGCAGCTCTGGACAGGTTCAAGAGACCCAGTACTTC.

The CDR3 nucleotides read TGCAGTGCTTGTGGAAAGAATGAGCAGTTCTTC. It translates to CSACGKNEQFF. The chain carries TRBV20-1 and TRBJ2-1; D uncertain. The germline V gene has CDR1 DFQATT and CDR2 SNEGSKA (reference sequence). Trimming left V 5 bases short and J 7 bases short, with 9 bases between. This CDR3 region has 11 residues.